This T cell receptor beta chain comes out of a study of cytomegalovirus exposure and HLA in healthy donors. Notes on the study in general: Prior analysis indicated that the majority of TCR beta V segments exhibited productivity approximately 87% or approximately 30% of the time.

Trimming left V 2 bases short and J 6 bases short, with 11 bases between. The germline CDR1 and CDR2 sequences are SGHVS and FQNEAQ. The CDR3 consists of 14 residues. 13 Jbeta primers and 60 Vbeta primers were used for the PCR. Data came from immunoSEQ multiplex PCR; TCRdb stores just in-frame clones and leaves some out. The profile covers roughly 73,000 clones, with about four fifths appearing a single time and around 3% taken by the ten largest. This clone appeared a single time. Its target is unknown. The chain has TRBV7-8 and TRBJ1-5, with D tentatively TRBD1 (5 bases). This receptor was identified in a man aged 40-49 years in good health and CMV-seronegative. Sequencing was carried out using PBMCs. The CDR3 region has the DNA TGTGCCAGCAGCTTATCCTCAGGGCTTCAGCCCCAGCATTTT. It encodes CASSLSSGLQPQHF.